The 16 T cell receptor beta chains presented below share a single source sample, sequenced in a study of radiotherapy plus CTLA-4 blockade in lung cancer (dated by TCRdb to the late 2010s). Library preparation used the immunoSEQ multiplex PCR assay. What TCRdb holds here is the immuneACCESS table cut down to in-frame rearrangements. Part of the clones is not present; checked against another copy, under half of the missing clones reflect an unresolved V gene, and the others are unexplained. Here the sample has 50,000 to 75,000 clones; roughly 80% occur a single time. The top ten clonotypes cover roughly 4.7% of the sample. Sequenced material: peripheral blood, taken from a patient treated with radiotherapy plus ipilimumab. The receptors originated from a human donor with non-small cell lung cancer who had a complete response to radiotherapy plus ipilimumab.

V is TRBV10-3 and J is TRBJ2-1, with D unresolved. The CDR3 sequence is 15 residues long. Trimming took 1 base from V and 4 from J, leaving 11 bases between them. Germline CDR1 is ENHRY and CDR2 is SYGVKD. This CDR3 reads CAISELTNRYNEQFF. The CDR3 DNA follows: TGTGCCATCAGTGAGTTGACGAACCGATACAATGAGCAGTTCTTC.

The gene calls are TRBV30 and TRBJ1-1; D is unresolved. The germline V gene encodes CDR1 GTSNPN and CDR2 SVGIG (reference sequence). Trimming took 3 bases from V and 6 from J, leaving 11 bases between them. CDR3 length equals 12 residues. DNA for the CDR3: TGTGCCTGGAGCAATGCTGCTCCTGAAGCTTTCTTT. Protein sequence: CAWSNAAPEAFF.

The CDR3 DNA reads as TGTGCCAGCAGTGAATCCCCGGGACAGAAGGGGTTTGGAGATACGCAGTATTTT. Residues: CASSESPGQKGFGDTQYF. The gene calls are TRBV25-1 and TRBJ2-3, with 7 bases lining up with TRBD1. V gave up 1 base and J gave up 5 bases; unmatched junction bases: 15. Germline CDR1 reads MGHDK; CDR2 reads SYGVNS. This CDR3 has 18 residues. Supplemented by reference TRBV25-1 and TRBJ2-3, the full variable domain reads EADIYQTPRYLVIGTGKKITLECSQTMGHDKMYWYQQDPGMELHLIHYSYGVNSTEKGDLSSESTVSRIRTEHFPLTLESARPSHTSQYLCASSESPGQKGFGDTQYFGPGTRLTVL.

CDR3 DNA: TGTGCCAGCAGCTTACGGACTAGCGGGTTCCGCTCCTACAATGAGCAGTTCTTC. It codes for CASSLRTSGFRSYNEQFF. This chain uses TRBV7-2 with TRBJ2-1; 11 nucleotides agree with TRBD2. This CDR3 is 18 amino acids long. Germline-derived CDR1 and CDR2 are SGHTA and FQGNSA. J lost 0 bases, V lost 2 bases, and 6 bases had no gene match.

CDR3 in DNA: TGCGCCAGCAGCCAAGGACTAGCGCTACTCTGGGATACGCAGTATTTT. It yields the protein CASSQGLALLWDTQYF. V gene TRBV4-3 combines with J gene TRBJ2-3; 8 positions match TRBD2. Per the germline V gene, CDR1 is LGHNA and CDR2 is YSLEER. Trimming at V came to 1 base and at J to 6 bases, leaving 9 bases not matched to a gene. CDR3 length equals 16 residues.

The chain couples TRBV7-9 to TRBJ1-2, with no clear D. CDR1 and CDR2 from the germline V gene are SEHNR and FQNEAQ (reference sequence). The CDR3 has 14 residues. Trimming took off 1 base at V and 8 bases at J, with 14 bases between the two ends. CDR3 sequence reads: CASSLVELTGGYTF. CDR3 in DNA: TGTGCCAGCAGCTTAGTGGAGTTGACTGGGGGCTACACCTTC.

This chain joins TRBV6-6 and TRBJ1-2; 7 bases agree with TRBD1. Germline V gives CDR1 MNHNY, CDR2 SVGAGI (reference sequence). This CDR3 contains 15 residues. After removal of 4 bases from V and 1 base from J, the junction contained 6 bases not matched to a gene. The chain's CDR3 is CASSSTGYDNYGYTF. The CDR3 DNA sequence: TGTGCCAGCAGTTCGACAGGGTACGATAACTATGGCTACACCTTC.

The chain links TRBV27 to TRBJ1-3, with 9 bases identical to TRBD1. This CDR3 is built from 16 residues. CDR1 is MNHEY and CDR2 is SMNVEV in the germline V gene (reference sequence). The trim removed 8 bases at V and 2 bases at J, leaving 10 bases unmatched. CDR3 residues: CASPIRDRVTGNTIYF. CDR3 nucleotides: TGTGCCAGCCCAATACGGGACAGGGTAACTGGAAACACCATATATTTT.

This chain connects TRBV7-2 to TRBJ1-1; 7 nucleotides agree with TRBD1. The V segment lost 5 bases and the J segment 1 base; nucleotides outside the gene matches: 7. The CDR3 totals 15 residues. Germline assignment: CDR1 SGHTA and CDR2 FQGNSA. DNA of the CDR3: TGTGCCAGCAGCGTCGCACAGGGGTGGAACACTGAAGCTTTCTTT. Translation: CASSVAQGWNTEAFF.

The V gene is TRBV2, the J gene TRBJ1-5, with TRBD1 as a possible D gene (6 bases). The CDR3 sequence is 12 residues long. Germline CDR1 SNHLY, CDR2 FYNNEI. Trimming took 8 bases from V and 3 from J, leaving 8 bases between them. CDR3 residues: CASDRYNQPQHF. The CDR3 DNA reads as TGTGCCAGCGACAGGTACAATCAGCCCCAGCATTTT.

The chain combines TRBV5-1 with TRBJ1-2; 7 nucleotides align to TRBD1. Germline-derived CDR1 and CDR2 are SGHRS and YFSETQ. CDR3 size: 14 residues. V lost 0 bases to trimming and J lost 4 bases; unmatched junction nucleotides: 3. CDR3 in DNA: TGCGCCAGCAGCTTGGAGGGGGCAGGCTATGGCTACACCTTC. This encodes CASSLEGAGYGYTF.

The J gene is TRBJ2-2, the V gene TRBV5-4; D is unclear. The CDR3 totals 13 residues. From germline, CDR1 is SGHNT and CDR2 YYREEE (reference sequence). V was clipped by 5 bases and J by 0 bases, with 5 bases between them. The CDR3: CASRGANTGELFF. CDR3 DNA: TGTGCCAGCAGGGGCGCGAACACCGGGGAGCTGTTTTTT.

This rearrangement joins TRBV10-3 to TRBJ2-5, with 11 bases fitting TRBD2. This CDR3 contains 14 residues. Germline CDR1 ENHRY, CDR2 SYGVKD. The V segment lost 11 bases and the J segment 3 bases; nucleotides outside the gene matches: 8. The CDR3 here is CASKTGLAEETQYF. For the CDR3, the DNA is TGTGCCTCCAAAACGGGACTAGCGGAAGAGACCCAGTACTTC.

A few counts support this clone. J is TRBJ2-7 and V is TRBV5-6, with unresolved D. Trimming removed 1 base from V and 7 bases from J, with 9 bases in between. CDR3 length: 12 residues. Germline assignment: CDR1 SGHDT and CDR2 YYEEEE. The CDR3 reads CASSLRTIEQYV. DNA for the CDR3: TGTGCCAGCAGCTTGCGTACTATTGAGCAGTACGTC.

To note about this clone: This sample includes further DNA sequences coding for the same CDR3. This chain uses TRBV27 with TRBJ2-2; D not resolved. CDR1 MNHEY and CDR2 SMNVEV come from the germline V gene (reference sequence). This CDR3 is 13 amino acids long. Trimming stripped 0 bases from V and 3 bases from J, with 2 bases between. In DNA form, the CDR3 reads TGTGCCAGCAGTTTATCGTACACCGGGGAGCTGTTTTTT. Its translation is CASSLSYTGELFF.

Only one count was recorded for this clone. The chain has TRBV11-3 and TRBJ2-1; D not resolved. Trimming pared 3 bases from V and 5 bases from J, leaving 11 bases between. The CDR3 is 14 residues long. Germline V lookup: CDR1 SGHNT, CDR2 YENEEA. CDR3 DNA sequence: TGTGCCAGCAGCTTCAGTGTCTACGACAATGAGCAGTTCTTC. It encodes CASSFSVYDNEQFF.